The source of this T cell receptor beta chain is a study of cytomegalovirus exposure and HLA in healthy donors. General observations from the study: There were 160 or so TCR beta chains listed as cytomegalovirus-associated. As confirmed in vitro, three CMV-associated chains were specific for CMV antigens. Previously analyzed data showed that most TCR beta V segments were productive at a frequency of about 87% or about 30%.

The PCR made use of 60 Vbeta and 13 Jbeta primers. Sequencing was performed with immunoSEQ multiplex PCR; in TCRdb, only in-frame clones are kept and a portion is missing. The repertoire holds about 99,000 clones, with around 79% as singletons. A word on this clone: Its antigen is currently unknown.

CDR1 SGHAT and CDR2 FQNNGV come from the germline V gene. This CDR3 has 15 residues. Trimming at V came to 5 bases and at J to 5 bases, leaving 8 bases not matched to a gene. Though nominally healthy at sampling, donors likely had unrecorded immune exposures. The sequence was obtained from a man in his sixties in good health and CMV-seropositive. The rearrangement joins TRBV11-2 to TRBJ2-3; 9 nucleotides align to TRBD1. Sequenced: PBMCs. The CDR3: CASSLTQGARDTQYF. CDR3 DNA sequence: TGTGCCAGCAGCCTGACACAGGGGGCGAGAGATACGCAGTATTTT.